The 14 T cell receptor beta chains listed next were all sequenced from one sample in a study of cytomegalovirus exposure and HLA in healthy donors. Use of 60 Vbeta and 13 Jbeta primers characterized the PCR. Data came from immunoSEQ multiplex PCR; TCRdb stores just in-frame clones and leaves some out. Among around 160,000 clones listed, around 70% were seen once. Sequenced material: PBMCs. Source of these receptors: a man aged 18-30 years in good health and CMV-seropositive.

V usage is TRBV7-6 and J usage is TRBJ1-1; D is possibly TRBD1 (6 bases). CDR1 is SGHVS and CDR2 is FNYEAQ in the germline V gene. The CDR3 runs 16 residues. V was cut by 8 bases and J by 4 bases, with 23 bases left in between. The CDR3 DNA sequence: TGTGCCAGCGGAAATGGCCGTAGCCGAGGGGGCACTGAAGCTTTCTTT. This sequence encodes CASGNGRSRGGTEAFF.

This chain links TRBV6-6 with TRBJ1-2; no clear D gene. The CDR3 covers 11 residues. The V gene's germline CDR1 is MNHNY and CDR2 SVGAGI (reference sequence). Trimming shortened V by 6 bases and J by 6 bases, and 8 bases separated the two germline ends. Written as DNA, the CDR3 is TGTGCCAGCAGACTTGGAGATGGCTACACCTTC. Translation: CASRLGDGYTF.

In this sample, this clone turned up a few times. This chain links TRBV9 with TRBJ1-5; perhaps TRBD1 as D (6 bases). V shed 0 bases and J shed 7 bases, with 8 bases lying between them. This CDR3 region has 13 residues. Germline lookup yields CDR1 SGDLS and CDR2 YYNGEE. The CDR3 here is CASSVEGEQPQHF. In nucleotides, the CDR3 is TGTGCCAGCAGCGTAGAGGGGGAACAGCCCCAGCATTTT. The full variable domain, its missing parts supplied by reference TRBV9 and TRBJ1-5, is DSGVTQTPKHLITATGQRVTLRCSPRSGDLSVYWYQQSLDQGLQFLIQYYNGEERAKGNILERFSAQQFPDLHSELNLSSLELGDSALYFCASSVEGEQPQHFGDGTRLSIL.

This clone has more than one count but fewer than ten. A read error may account for a junction end that differs from germline. V is TRBV7-7 and J is TRBJ1-3, with 11 positions matching TRBD1. In germline, CDR1 is SSHAT, CDR2 FNYEAQ (reference sequence). This CDR3 has 15 amino acids. The CDR3 bases are TGTGCTAGCAGCGCGGGACAGGGGGTGGAAAACACCATATATTTT. Encoded protein: CASSAGQGVENTIYF. Drawing the rest from reference TRBV7-7 and TRBJ1-3, the complete variable domain is GAGVSQSPRYKVTKRGQDVTLRCDPISSHATLYWYQQALGQGPEFLTYFNYEAQPDKSGLPSDRFSAERPEGSISTLTIQRTEQRDSAMYRCASSAGQGVENTIYFGEGSWLTVV.

This chain links TRBV18 with TRBJ1-4; unclear D gene. The CDR3 loop spans 17 amino acids. Germline V gene lookup returns CDR1 KGHSH and CDR2 LQKENI. The V end was cut by 3 bases, the J end by 8 bases, with 22 bases between. The CDR3 protein is CASSPSVSGYWVEKLFF. DNA of the CDR3: TGTGCCAGCTCACCCTCCGTCTCAGGTTATTGGGTCGAAAAACTGTTTTTT.

Written as DNA, the CDR3 is TGTGCCAGTAGCCTCCAGGCCGGTGGGGAGCAGTACGTC. Amino acid sequence: CASSLQAGGEQYV. The rearrangement uses TRBV19 and TRBJ2-7; D gene ambiguous. The CDR3 consists of 13 residues. Between the trimmed V and J ends, which lost 6 bases and 7 bases, there was a span of 16 bases. In germline, CDR1 is LNHDA, CDR2 SQIVND (reference sequence).

The V gene is TRBV30, the J gene TRBJ1-6; 9 bases are shared with TRBD1. CDR3 size: 14 residues. With 5 bases clipped from V and 3 bases from J, the junction kept 2 bases outside the gene matches. Germline-derived CDR1 and CDR2 are GTSNPN and SVGIG (reference sequence). The CDR3 reads CAWRTGDYNSPLHF. CDR3 coding DNA: TGTGCCTGGCGGACAGGGGACTATAATTCACCCCTCCACTTT.

This clone turned up a few times. This chain uses TRBV7-9 with TRBJ2-2; 7 bases are a match to TRBD2. The germline V gene encodes CDR1 SEHNR and CDR2 FQNEAQ (reference sequence). J lost 7 bases, V lost 5 bases, and 13 bases had no gene match. The CDR3 has 16 residues. The CDR3 DNA reads TGTGCCAGCAGCCTTAACAACGGCGGACTAGTCGGGGAGCTGTTTTTT. Its protein product is CASSLNNGGLVGELFF.

The chain's CDR3 is CASSLTGSGANVLTF. DNA for the CDR3: TGTGCCAGCAGCTTAACAGGGTCCGGGGCCAACGTCCTGACTTTC. The rearrangement links TRBV6-6 to TRBJ2-6, with D tentatively TRBD1 (6 bases). The V end lost 6 bases, the J end lost 4 bases, and 13 bases lay between the germline ends. The CDR3 contains 15 residues. Germline V gives CDR1 MNHNY, CDR2 SVGAGI (reference sequence).

This clone was seen more than once but under ten times. This specimen includes other DNA sequences encoding the same CDR3. This chain links TRBV27 with TRBJ1-5; the D is unclear. This CDR3 spans 13 amino acids. The V end lost 5 bases, the J end lost 0 bases, and 5 bases lay between the germline ends. Germline V gives CDR1 MNHEY, CDR2 SMNVEV (reference sequence). The DNA of the CDR3 is TGTGCCAGCAGTCTAGGTAGCAATCAGCCCCAGCATTTT. Translating gives CASSLGSNQPQHF.

This clone was observed a handful of times. This chain uses TRBV28 with TRBJ1-1; 10 positions match TRBD1. V was clipped by 5 bases and J by 0 bases; unmatched bases: 6. CDR1 and CDR2 from the germline V gene are MDHEN and SYDVKM. There are 16 residues in the CDR3. The CDR3 sequence: CASSPGTGAVNTEAFF. As DNA, the CDR3 is TGTGCCAGCAGTCCCGGGACAGGGGCGGTGAACACTGAAGCTTTCTTT.

CDR3 nucleotide sequence: TGTGCCAGCAGTCCCGTCTCCGGGACAGGGCAAGAGACCCAGTACTTC. This translates into CASSPVSGTGQETQYF. This chain connects TRBV27 to TRBJ2-5, with TRBD1 identical over 9 bases. The CDR3 has 16 amino acids. V shed 5 bases and J 2 bases; nucleotides not matched to a gene: 9. The germline V gene has CDR1 MNHEY and CDR2 SMNVEV (reference sequence).

The chain links TRBV5-1 to TRBJ2-1, with a weak D call TRBD2 (6 bases). V lost 6 bases to trimming and J lost 0 bases, with 19 bases between them. Germline CDR1 reads SGHRS; CDR2 reads YFSETQ. This CDR3 is 17 amino acids long. CDR3: CASMGGGGLSSYNEQFF. The CDR3 region has the DNA TGCGCCAGCATGGGGGGAGGAGGTTTAAGCTCCTACAATGAGCAGTTCTTC.

CDR3 loop: CAWAGTGKSQPQHF. In nucleotides, the CDR3 is TGTGCCTGGGCCGGGACAGGGAAGTCACAGCCCCAGCATTTT. The chain links TRBV30 to TRBJ1-5, with TRBD1 identical over 9 bases. CDR3 size: 14 residues. Germline assignment: CDR1 GTSNPN and CDR2 SVGIG (reference sequence). The trim removed 5 bases at V and 7 bases at J, leaving 9 bases unmatched.